Detailed here is one T cell receptor (beta chain). This specimen comes from a study of shared clonotypes between healthy human individuals. Across the whole study: Donors had three CD4 naive, three CD4 memory, two CD8 naive and one CD8 memory plate apiece.

This CDR3 spans 16 amino acids. The germline CDR1 and CDR2 sequences are SGDLS and YYNGEE. V dropped 2 bases and J dropped 0 bases, with 12 bases sitting between them. There were no recent acute infections or vaccinations among the donors, who were healthy HIV-negative adults. Libraries were prepared by immunoSEQ multiplex PCR; TCRdb keeps only in-frame clonotypes and omits some of them. There are about 1 million clones in the sample; roughly 75% occur only once, and roughly 1.5% lies in the top ten. This sequence joins TRBV9 and TRBJ2-1, with D possibly matching TRBD1 (7 bases). The receptor comes from a man aged 18 to 30 in good health. Sequenced input: memory CD4+ T cells sorted from blood. Indicated subset: CD45RA-negative fraction. CDR3 bases: TGTGCCAGCAGCGTGAGGGGGGACAGCTCCTACAATGAGCAGTTCTTC. It codes for CASSVRGDSSYNEQFF.